This is a list of T cell receptor beta chains from one sample in a study of breast tumors, draining lymph nodes, adjacent tissues. One entry per CDR3 protein results from TCRdb running MiXCR on the multiplex PCR reads. The data contain about 200,000 distinct CDR3 sequences, approximately 33% of them singletons. Sequencing used axillary lymph node tissue. These receptors were obtained from a female donor with breast cancer. Some clones in this sample may be carry-over from other donors' samples. Both conserved end residues are part of each CDR3. D genes are given only for firm matches. Expanded clones get a size class; other rows say once, few or many, or leave the size out.

clone_size,j_call,v_call,d_call,cdr3_nt,cdr3_aa
many,TRBJ2-1,TRBV11-2,.,TGTGCCAGCAGCTTAGGTCGCGGATTCAATGAGCAGTTCTTC,CASSLGRGFNEQFF
many,TRBJ2-3,TRBV5-1,.,TGCGCCAGCACCGGCGGTGATACGCAGTATTTT,CASTGGDTQYF
few,TRBJ1-1,TRBV2,.,TGTGCCAGCATCGGGGGAGACGACACTGAAGCTTTCTTT,CASIGGDDTEAFF
once,TRBJ2-7,TRBV7-2,.,TGTGCCAGCAGCTTAAACGTAGCCAGAGAGCAGTACTTC,CASSLNVAREQYF
many,TRBJ2-1,TRBV20-1,.,TGCAGTGCCAAATCGGGGCGCCCTTCCTACAATGAGCAGTTCTTC,CSAKSGRPSYNEQFF
many,TRBJ2-1,TRBV30,TRBD2,TGTGCCTGGGCCGCAGGGACTAGCGGAGCAGAGCAGTTCTTC,CAWAAGTSGAEQFF
many,TRBJ1-3,TRBV7-2,.,TGTGCCAGCATCGTCAGACCCTTATCAAGTCCAGGAAACACCATATATTTT,CASIVRPLSSPGNTIYF
.,TRBJ2-7,TRBV7-9,TRBD2,TGTGCCAGCAGCTTAGGTGGACTAGCCAACGAGCAGTACTTC,CASSLGGLANEQYF
once,TRBJ1-2,TRBV2,.,TGTGCCAGCAGAGACGGGGACCGCTATGGCTACACCTTC,CASRDGDRYGYTF
many,TRBJ2-1,TRBV14,TRBD2,TGTGCCAGCAGCCAAGGGCTAGCGGTCTACAATGAGCAGTTCTTC,CASSQGLAVYNEQFF
many,TRBJ2-1,TRBV20-1,TRBD2,TGCAGTGCTAGGGGACTAGCGGGGACTTACAATGAGCAGTTCTTC,CSARGLAGTYNEQFF
many,TRBJ2-3,TRBV30,TRBD1,TGTGCCTGTACTTTAGACAGGGGAAAAACAGATACGCAGTATTTT,CACTLDRGKTDTQYF
many,TRBJ1-2,TRBV6-6,TRBD1,TGTGCCAGCAGTAAACAGGGGGCGCGCTCTGGCTACACCTTC,CASSKQGARSGYTF
many,TRBJ2-5,TRBV20-1,TRBD1,TGCAGTGCCGAGGACAGGGCGGGAAAGACCCAGTACTTC,CSAEDRAGKTQYF
many,TRBJ1-1,TRBV2,.,TGTGCCAGCAGTGATCGGGGGAACACTGAAGCTTTCTTT,CASSDRGNTEAFF
many,TRBJ1-2,TRBV5-4,.,TGTGCCAGCAGCCCGCCGACAGAATCCTTTGTAAACTATGGCTACACCTTC,CASSPPTESFVNYGYTF
many,TRBJ2-5,TRBV7-9,TRBD2,TGTGCCAGCAGCCTAGAGCGGGGAGGTAAAGAGACCCAGTACTTC,CASSLERGGKETQYF
few,TRBJ2-3,TRBV6-5,.,TGTGCCAGCAGTCACTCGTTAGCGGAAGATACGCAGTATTTT,CASSHSLAEDTQYF
many,TRBJ1-3,TRBV5-1,TRBD1,TGCGCCAGCAGTGAGACAGGGGCTGGAAACACCATATATTTT,CASSETGAGNTIYF
.,TRBJ2-7,TRBV2,.,TGTGCCAGCAGTCAGCGTTTAACGCCCGAGCAGTACTTC,CASSQRLTPEQYF
.,TRBJ2-7,TRBV28,TRBD2,TGTGCCCGCAGCCTACTAGCGGGAGGATTCGAGCAGTACTTC,CARSLLAGGFEQYF
.,TRBJ1-5,TRBV2,.,TGTGCCAGCAAAGGGGACCAGCCCCAGCATTTT,CASKGDQPQHF
few,TRBJ1-1,TRBV5-8,.,TGTGCCAGCAGCCGATACAGGGTAAGGGATACTGAAGCTTTCTTT,CASSRYRVRDTEAFF
once,TRBJ1-2,TRBV20-1,.,TGCAGTGCTAGATCCACGGGGGGATCCTATGGCTACACCTTC,CSARSTGGSYGYTF
many,TRBJ2-3,TRBV5-8,.,TGTGCCAGCAGCTCTCGCGTCCCTGCAGATACGCAGTATTTT,CASSSRVPADTQYF
.,TRBJ2-2,TRBV6-2/TRBV6-3,.,TGTGCCAGCAGTCACGGGAGACGGGAGCTGTTTTTT,CASSHGRRELFF
many,TRBJ2-7,TRBV18,TRBD1,TGTGCCAGCTCACTACAGGGGAGAGTTCTCGACGAGCAGTACTTC,CASSLQGRVLDEQYF
many,TRBJ2-2,TRBV12-3/TRBV12-4,TRBD1,TGTGCCAGCAGTGCCGACTACGGGACAGGGGGTCCAGGGGAGCTGTTTTTT,CASSADYGTGGPGELFF
many,TRBJ2-6,TRBV5-6,.,TGTGCCAGCAGCTCCATTGGAGCCTCTGGGGCCAACGTCCTGACTTTC,CASSSIGASGANVLTF
many,TRBJ2-6,TRBV11-3,.,TGTGCCAGCAGCCGCGGGGGGGCCAACGTCCTGACTTTC,CASSRGGANVLTF
many,TRBJ2-7,TRBV4-2,.,TGTGCCAACAACGGACGAGGAGGGGAGAGTGGAGGCGAGCAGTACTTC,CANNGRGGESGGEQYF
.,TRBJ1-1,TRBV6-6,.,TGTGCCAGCAGTTGGCAGGGAGGCACTGAAGCTTTCTTT,CASSWQGGTEAFF
.,TRBJ1-6,TRBV19,.,TGTGCCAGTAGTAGAGCGGGAGCGACCACCGGGACGGGGGTTTCGCCCCTCCACTTT,CASSRAGATTGTGVSPLHF
.,TRBJ2-5,TRBV20-1,TRBD2,TGCAGTGCGACAGGGACTAGCGGGTATCAAGAGACCCAGTACTTC,CSATGTSGYQETQYF
.,TRBJ2-1,TRBV24-1,TRBD2,TGTGCCACCATAGCGGGAGGATCCTACAATGAGCAGTTCTTC,CATIAGGSYNEQFF
few,TRBJ1-5,TRBV6-2/TRBV6-3,.,TGTGCCAGCACTCCATGGGGGGGCAATCAGCCCCAGCATTTT,CASTPWGGNQPQHF
many,TRBJ1-3,TRBV6-1,.,TGTGCCAGCACCGGGACCCAAAGAAACACCATATATTTT,CASTGTQRNTIYF
many,TRBJ2-1,TRBV28,.,TGTGCCAGCAGTTTCGGGGTAAGCGGTCCCTACAATGAGCAGTTCTTC,CASSFGVSGPYNEQFF
many,TRBJ2-3,TRBV29-1,.,TGCAGCGTTGAGGAGGGAGGCACAGATACGCAGTATTTT,CSVEEGGTDTQYF
many,TRBJ2-7,TRBV5-6,.,TGTGCCAGCAGCGCCCTAGGGACGGGGAGCTCCTACGAGCAGTACTTC,CASSALGTGSSYEQYF
many,TRBJ1-2,TRBV19,.,TGTGCCAGTAGGACCGGCGGGGGGGGCGCAGGATATGGCTACACCTTC,CASRTGGGGAGYGYTF
many,TRBJ2-7,TRBV20-1,TRBD1,TGCAGTGCTAGAGACCCCGACAGGGTGGCCTACGAGCAGTACTTC,CSARDPDRVAYEQYF
.,TRBJ2-1,TRBV6-5,.,TGTGCCAGCAGTCACTCAGGAGGCAATGAGCAGTTCTTC,CASSHSGGNEQFF
many,TRBJ2-7,TRBV6-1,.,TGTGCCAGCAGTGAGTCGTGGCAGCACGAGCAGTACTTC,CASSESWQHEQYF
many,TRBJ1-3,TRBV9,TRBD1,TGTGCCAGCAGCCCCGGCCGGAGGACAGGGGTATTGTTTGGAAACACCATATATTTT,CASSPGRRTGVLFGNTIYF